These T cell receptor beta chains were read from a single sample in a study of T cell changes during pregnancy in multiple sclerosis. Clones were read by immunoSEQ multiplex PCR, and TCRdb kept only the in-frame ones, dropping some. Among some 27,000 clones, roughly 89% were seen once, and the ten largest hold roughly 0.79%. Sequencing used CD4+ T cells from peripheral blood mononuclear cells, obtained in the second trimester of pregnancy. These receptors all come from a female donor with multiple sclerosis, enrolled in a pregnancy study. Each CDR3 is given with its conserved first and last residue. D genes are given only for firm matches. Clone size is not always given. Where it is, it says once, few, many or a class for expanded clones.

abundance: -; d_gene: TRBD2; v_gene: TRBV7-2; j_gene: TRBJ2-3; CDR3aa: CASSFRLAGGGGDTQYF; CDR3nt: TGTGCCAGCAGCTTTCGGCTAGCGGGGGGAGGAGGAGATACGCAGTATTTT
abundance: -; d_gene: -; v_gene: TRBV10-3; j_gene: TRBJ1-1; CDR3aa: CAISEGGQLNTEAFF; CDR3nt: TGTGCCATCAGTGAGGGTGGACAGCTGAACACTGAAGCTTTCTTT
abundance: few; d_gene: -; v_gene: TRBV5-5; j_gene: TRBJ1-6; CDR3aa: CASSPQQGGGNSPLHF; CDR3nt: TGTGCCAGCAGCCCTCAGCAGGGTGGTGGTAATTCACCCCTCCACTTT
abundance: -; d_gene: -; v_gene: TRBV5-5; j_gene: TRBJ1-5; CDR3aa: CASSLVGTNQPQHF; CDR3nt: TGTGCCAGCAGCTTGGTAGGGACAAATCAGCCCCAGCATTTT
abundance: -; d_gene: -; v_gene: TRBV18; j_gene: TRBJ1-6; CDR3aa: CASSLGQGHNSPLHF; CDR3nt: TGTGCCAGCTCACTAGGTCAGGGGCATAATTCACCCCTCCACTTT
abundance: -; d_gene: TRBD1; v_gene: TRBV4-1; j_gene: TRBJ1-2; CDR3aa: CASSQLPTGDGYTF; CDR3nt: TGCGCCAGCAGCCAACTCCCGACAGGGGATGGCTACACCTTC
abundance: -; d_gene: TRBD2; v_gene: TRBV18; j_gene: TRBJ2-3; CDR3aa: CASSPRGGPDTQYF; CDR3nt: TGTGCCAGCTCCCCCCGGGGGGGCCCAGATACGCAGTATTTT
abundance: -; d_gene: -; v_gene: TRBV30; j_gene: TRBJ2-1; CDR3aa: CAWRGLRFGNEQFF; CDR3nt: TGTGCCTGGAGAGGACTCCGGTTCGGGAATGAGCAGTTCTTC
abundance: -; d_gene: -; v_gene: TRBV7-3; j_gene: TRBJ1-1; CDR3aa: CASSVSGNTEAFF; CDR3nt: TGTGCCAGCAGCGTATCCGGGAACACTGAAGCTTTCTTT
abundance: -; d_gene: TRBD2; v_gene: TRBV5-1; j_gene: TRBJ2-7; CDR3aa: CASSFLGRGTTYEQYF; CDR3nt: TGCGCCAGCAGCTTCCTCGGGCGGGGGACGACCTACGAGCAGTACTTC
abundance: -; d_gene: -; v_gene: TRBV28; j_gene: TRBJ2-5; CDR3aa: CASSWGGGGETQYF; CDR3nt: TGTGCCAGCAGTTGGGGGGGCGGCGGAGAGACCCAGTACTTC
abundance: -; d_gene: -; v_gene: TRBV19; j_gene: TRBJ2-3; CDR3aa: CASTQGSSTDTQYF; CDR3nt: TGTGCCAGTACCCAGGGATCTAGCACAGATACGCAGTATTTT
abundance: -; d_gene: -; v_gene: TRBV5-4; j_gene: TRBJ2-3; CDR3aa: CASSSRRQSTDTQYF; CDR3nt: TGTGCCAGCAGCTCCCGACGACAGAGCACAGATACGCAGTATTTT
abundance: -; d_gene: -; v_gene: TRBV2; j_gene: TRBJ1-6; CDR3aa: CASSNRENSPLHF; CDR3nt: TGTGCCAGCAGCAACAGAGAAAATTCACCCCTCCACTTT
abundance: -; d_gene: -; v_gene: TRBV10-1; j_gene: TRBJ1-4; CDR3aa: CASSTFGFREKLFF; CDR3nt: TGCGCCAGCAGTACGTTCGGGTTTCGAGAAAAACTGTTTTTT